This T cell receptor beta chain was profiled in a study of HIV-infected patients and healthy controls. Study-level background: Total CDR3 counts per chain did not differ significantly between patients and controls. Study conclusions and caveats: In healthy controls, MAIT alpha CDR3s were common; in HIV+ repertoires, severely depleted.

Alpha and beta constant-region primers primed reverse transcription of around 550 ng RNA. Alpha and beta chain libraries were made separately by chain-specific third strand synthesis with multiplexing indices. Ligation attached cDNA to a 5' RACE adapter that carried a random hexamer and SP2 site. Via MiXCR, TCRdb re-called the 5' RACE reads, giving one row per CDR3 protein. The sample has about 10,000 distinct CDR3 sequences, 10% seen once; the top ten hold about a sixth. This clonotype was recorded at least ten times. Antigen: not known. The repertoire came from unfractionated whole blood and reflected all unsorted peripheral T cells. People with immunomodulatory therapy, recent vaccination or treatment interruptions were not enrolled. CDR1 and CDR2 (germline): SGHTA, FQGNSA. The length of the CDR3 is 15 residues. V dropped 2 bases and J dropped 0; count of bases not matched to a gene: 0.

The chain recombines TRBV7-2 with TRBJ2-1; 8 nucleotides agree with TRBD2. The sample in question was blood, obtained before antiretroviral therapy. The receptor comes from an adult with HIV infection. The CDR3 nucleotides are TGTGCCAGCAGCTTAAGCGGGAGCTCCTACAATGAGCAGTTCTTC. The encoded protein is CASSLSGSSYNEQFF.